What follows are 23 T cell receptor beta chains derived from one specimen sequenced in a study of human T cells and chemical hapten exposure. TCRdb re-analysed the RACE reads in MiXCR, keeping a single row per CDR3 protein. The repertoire consists of tens of thousands of distinct CDR3 sequences, with 7.6% occurring once and the leading ten covering roughly 1.3%. Time point: pre-sensitization, week 0. Indicated treatment: therapeutic diphenylcyclopropenone sensitization with weekly scalp DPC. Sequenced here: whole blood, sampled in connection with sensitization to the hapten diphenylcyclopropenone (DPC). The receptors were gathered from a woman aged 45-65 years with alopecia areata. Some clones in this sample may be carry-over from other donors' samples.

The V gene is TRBV6-5, the J gene TRBJ2-7; TRBD2 aligns across 7 bases. The germline V gene has CDR1 MNHEY and CDR2 SVGAGI. CDR3 length: 13 amino acids. V shed 6 bases and J 2 bases; nucleotides not matched to a gene: 4. This CDR3 is CASSPSGTYEQYF. The DNA of the CDR3 is TGTGCCAGCAGCCCTAGCGGAACCTACGAGCAGTACTTC.

This clonotype was counted ten times or more. This chain joins TRBV20-1 and TRBJ2-2; TRBD2 aligns across 12 bases. V shed 0 bases and J 2 bases; nucleotides not matched to a gene: 7. CDR1 and CDR2 (germline): DFQATT, SNEGSKA (reference sequence). The CDR3 is made up of 18 amino acids. CDR3 nucleotide sequence: TGCAGTGCTAGAGATTTGACTAGCGGGAGCGAAAACACCGGGGAGCTGTTTTTT. Translation gives CSARDLTSGSENTGELFF.

This clonotype was picked up a small number of times. The chain joins TRBV19 to TRBJ2-7; 11 bases are a match to TRBD1. The CDR3 is made up of 14 amino acids. The germline V gene has CDR1 LNHDA and CDR2 SQIVND (reference sequence). Unmatched junction bases numbered 4, after V lost 6 bases and J lost 3 bases. In DNA form, the CDR3 reads TGTGCCAGTAGACCGGGACAGGGGGTCTACGAGCAGTACTTC. It codes for CASRPGQGVYEQYF.

This clonotype showed up many times. Here the CDR3 reads CASSSQGNYGYTF. DNA for the CDR3: TGTGCCAGCAGTTCACAGGGAAACTATGGCTACACCTTC. V gene TRBV11-3 combines with J gene TRBJ1-2, with D maybe TRBD1 (6 bases). CDR1 is SGHNT, CDR2 YENEEA, per germline. V was pared by 6 bases and J by 2 bases, with 10 bases between. The CDR3 is made up of 13 amino acids.

In its sample, this clonotype was seen many times. This chain uses TRBV28 with TRBJ2-1, with D perhaps TRBD2 (5 bases). Germline values: CDR1 MDHEN, CDR2 SYDVKM. Trimming removed 4 bases at V and 6 bases at J, with 10 bases between. The CDR3 length is 13 residues. The CDR3 region has the DNA TGTGCCAGCAGTTCCGGACTCATCAATGAGCAGTTCTTC. Translated: CASSSGLINEQFF. Full variable domain (rest looked up from reference TRBV28 and TRBJ2-1): DVKVTQSSRYLVKRTGEKVFLECVQDMDHENMFWYRQDPGLGLRLIYFSYDVKMKEKGDIPEGYSVSREKKERFSLILESASTNQTSMYLCASSSGLINEQFFGPGTRLTVL.

This clonotype was seen a few times. The gene calls are TRBV11-2 and TRBJ2-4; the match to TRBD1 covers 11 bases. Per the germline V gene, CDR1 is SGHAT and CDR2 is FQNNGV. CDR3 length: 17 amino acids. The junction had 13 bases not matched to a gene; V was cut back by 6 bases and J by 6 bases. CDR3 coding DNA: TGTGCCAGCAGTTACCGACCGGACAGGGGGCCTACAAACATTCAGTACTTC. Translating it yields CASSYRPDRGPTNIQYF. Looking up the rest from reference TRBV11-2 and TRBJ2-4 gives the full variable domain: EAGVAQSPRYKIIEKRQSVAFWCNPISGHATLYWYQQILGQGPKLLIQFQNNGVVDDSQLPKDRFSAERLKGVDSTLKIQPAKLEDSAVYLCASSYRPDRGPTNIQYFGAGTRLSVL.

In this sample, this clonotype turned up many times. The chain uses TRBV16 and TRBJ1-5; 12 positions agree with TRBD1. Trimming removed 0 bases from V and 11 bases from J; junction bases left unmatched: 5. Germline-derived CDR1 and CDR2 are KGHSY and FQNENV. The CDR3 extends over 15 amino acids. CDR3 DNA sequence: TGTGCCAGCAGCCAATCAAGGGGACAGGGGGCTTCCCAGCATTTT. This translates into CASSQSRGQGASQHF.

The rearrangement uses TRBV10-1 and TRBJ2-3; no clear D. V shed 2 bases and J shed 1 base, with 10 bases lying between them. This CDR3 is 15 amino acids long. Germline CDR1 reads WNHNN; CDR2 reads SYGVQD (reference sequence). The CDR3 reads CASSETSDRTDTQYF. The CDR3 DNA sequence: TGCGCCAGCAGTGAGACCTCCGACCGCACAGATACGCAGTATTTT.

V usage is TRBV12-5 and J usage is TRBJ2-1; 10 bases map to TRBD1. Germline CDR1 and CDR2: LGHNT and FRNRAP. The V and J ends lost 1 base and 10 bases, in that order; junction bases with no gene match: 10. This CDR3 region has 16 residues. Written as DNA, the CDR3 is TGTGCTAGTGGTTTGGCCCGGGACAGGGGTCTTAGGGAGCAGTTCTTC. Amino acid sequence: CASGLARDRGLREQFF.

Only a few counts were recorded for this clonotype. DNA of the CDR3: TGTGCCAGCAGCCAGGCGCGGGGAGCGCCGCAGTACTTC. It translates to CASSQARGAPQYF. The chain couples TRBV3-1 to TRBJ2-7; weak D call: TRBD2 (6 bases). This CDR3 spans 13 amino acids. CDR1 LGHDT and CDR2 YNNKEL come from the germline V gene (reference sequence). V was trimmed by 3 bases and J by 9 bases, leaving 15 bases between them.

The chain uses TRBV7-2 and TRBJ2-1, with TRBD1 identical over 7 bases. Trimming took 6 bases from V and 4 from J; bases not matched to a gene: 9. From germline, CDR1 is SGHTA and CDR2 FQGNSA. The CDR3 totals 15 residues. The chain's CDR3 is CASRTGTDRYNEQFF. CDR3 sequence (DNA): TGTGCCAGCAGGACCGGGACAGACAGATACAATGAGCAGTTCTTC.

This clonotype occurred a few times. This rearrangement joins TRBV28 to TRBJ1-1; D is unclear. The CDR3 is made up of 10 amino acids. The V end lost 8 bases, the J end lost 3 bases, and 4 bases lay between the germline ends. Germline V lookup: CDR1 MDHEN, CDR2 SYDVKM. The CDR3 DNA follows: TGTGCCAGCGCTCACACTGAAGCTTTCTTT. Amino acids: CASAHTEAFF.

At least ten counts were recorded for this clonotype. This rearrangement joins TRBV6-4 to TRBJ2-1, with 10 bases fitting TRBD2. Germline CDR1 MRHNA, CDR2 SNTAGT. With 3 bases clipped from V and 4 bases from J, the junction kept 9 bases outside the gene matches. The CDR3 contains 17 residues. The CDR3 region has the DNA TGTGCCAGCAGTGAGGAGGGGCGGACTAGCGGTTACAATGAGCAGTTCTTC. Translating gives CASSEEGRTSGYNEQFF.

This clonotype appeared many times. The rearrangement links TRBV19 to TRBJ2-1; a possible D gene is TRBD2 (6 bases). CDR3 length: 12 residues. Germline lookup yields CDR1 LNHDA and CDR2 SQIVND (reference sequence). V gave up 3 bases and J gave up 16 bases, with 16 bases separating them. The CDR3 loop reads CASSMGGLLLFF. CDR3 coding DNA: TGTGCCAGTAGTATGGGAGGCCTCCTCCTTTTCTTC.

In its sample, this clonotype was seen a few times. V gene TRBV10-3 combines with J gene TRBJ2-1, with TRBD1 as a possible D gene (5 bases). The CDR3 extends over 12 amino acids. Trimming removed 8 bases from V and 6 bases from J, with 11 bases in between. Germline V gene lookup returns CDR1 ENHRY and CDR2 SYGVKD. The CDR3 DNA reads TGTGCCATCGGGGCGGTGGGCAATGAGCAGTTCTTC. Translation gives CAIGAVGNEQFF.

In its sample, this clonotype was seen many times. V gene TRBV30 combines with J gene TRBJ2-7, with D perhaps given as TRBD1 or TRBD2 (5 bases each). The CDR3 sequence is 15 residues long. V lost 3 bases and J 1 base, leaving 16 bases between the germline ends. Looked up from germline, CDR1 is GTSNPN and CDR2 is SVGIG (reference sequence). CDR3 residues: CAWSRRGGRSYEQYF. CDR3 nucleotides: TGTGCCTGGAGCCGACGGGGCGGTAGGTCCTACGAGCAGTACTTC.

The chain couples TRBV19 to TRBJ2-1; D not certain. Germline V gene lookup returns CDR1 LNHDA and CDR2 SQIVND (reference sequence). The CDR3 totals 12 residues. CDR3 DNA: TGTCCCACCTTAAGCTCCTACAATGAGCAGTTCTTC. Translating it yields CPTLSSYNEQFF.

This clonotype appeared many times. The chain uses TRBV2 and TRBJ1-6; D gene unclear. Germline V gene data show CDR1 as SNHLY and CDR2 as FYNNEI. V was shortened by 6 bases and J by 2 bases, with 5 bases between the two germline ends. The CDR3 is made up of 13 amino acids. CDR3 protein: CASRRAYNSPLHF. The DNA of the CDR3 is TGTGCCAGCAGGAGGGCCTATAATTCACCCCTCCACTTT.

This clonotype was picked up many times. The genes are TRBV11-2 and TRBJ1-3, with TRBD1 identical over 8 bases. V was clipped by 3 bases and J by 2 bases; unmatched bases: 9. This CDR3 spans 17 amino acids. Germline V lookup: CDR1 SGHAT, CDR2 FQNNGV. CDR3 nucleotides: TGTGCCAGCAGCTTCCATTCAGACAGGGGCGCTGGAAACACCATATATTTT. Protein product: CASSFHSDRGAGNTIYF.

This clonotype was seen a handful of times. This chain links TRBV20-1 with TRBJ1-1; the match to TRBD1 covers 7 bases. V lost 0 bases to trimming and J lost 3 bases; unmatched junction nucleotides: 1. The CDR3 extends over 13 amino acids. CDR1 and CDR2 (germline): DFQATT, SNEGSKA (reference sequence). The CDR3 region is CSARETGDTEAFF. CDR3 in DNA: TGCAGTGCTAGAGAAACAGGGGACACTGAAGCTTTCTTT.

This clonotype was recorded at least ten times. V is TRBV12-3 or TRBV12-4 and J is TRBJ1-1; D call uncertain. Trimming stripped 5 bases from V and 7 bases from J, with 14 bases between. This CDR3 region has 13 residues. The CDR3 sequence: CASSRAGIGEAFF. DNA for the CDR3: TGTGCCAGCAGTCGAGCGGGTATTGGTGAAGCTTTCTTT.

The sample holds many counts of this clonotype. This chain links TRBV4-2 with TRBJ2-2; TRBD2 matches at 14 bases. Germline trimming cut 4 bases from V and 5 bases from J; bases unmatched to any gene: 12. Germline V gives CDR1 LGHNA, CDR2 YNFKEQ. The CDR3 length is 19 residues. The CDR3 DNA is TGTGCCAGCAGCCCCGGGACTAGCGGGAGACTGGTTGGGACCGGGGAGCTGTTTTTT. Translating it yields CASSPGTSGRLVGTGELFF.

This clonotype was seen many times. The V call is TRBV24-1, the J call TRBJ1-5; D possibly corresponds to TRBD1 (6 bases). CDR3 length: 13 amino acids. Germline lookup yields CDR1 KGHDR and CDR2 SFDVKD. Trimming left V 10 bases short and J 3 bases short, with 12 bases between. The CDR3 sequence: CATQGSSNQPQHF. The DNA of the CDR3 is TGTGCCACACAGGGAAGTTCCAATCAGCCCCAGCATTTT.